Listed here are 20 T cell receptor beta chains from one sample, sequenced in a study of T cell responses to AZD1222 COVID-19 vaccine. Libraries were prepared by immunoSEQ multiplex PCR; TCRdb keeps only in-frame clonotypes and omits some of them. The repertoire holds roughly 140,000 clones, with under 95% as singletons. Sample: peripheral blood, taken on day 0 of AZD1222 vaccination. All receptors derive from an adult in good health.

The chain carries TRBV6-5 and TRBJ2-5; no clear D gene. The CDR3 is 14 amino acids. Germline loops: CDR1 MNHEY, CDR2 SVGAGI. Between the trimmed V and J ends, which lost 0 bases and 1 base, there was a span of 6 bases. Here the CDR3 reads CASSYSISQETQYF. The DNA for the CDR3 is TGTGCCAGCAGTTACTCGATTAGCCAAGAGACCCAGTACTTC.

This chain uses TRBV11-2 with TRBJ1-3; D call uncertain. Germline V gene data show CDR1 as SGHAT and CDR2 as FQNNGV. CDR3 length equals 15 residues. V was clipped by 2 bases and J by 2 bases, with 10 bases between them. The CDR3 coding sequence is TGTGCCAGCAGCTTATTGGAGATACCTGGAAACACCATATATTTT. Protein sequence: CASSLLEIPGNTIYF.

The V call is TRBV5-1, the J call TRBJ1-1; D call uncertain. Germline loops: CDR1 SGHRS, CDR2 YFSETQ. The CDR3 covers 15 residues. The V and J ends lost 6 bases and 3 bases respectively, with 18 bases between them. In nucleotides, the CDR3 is TGCGCCAGCACCTCTTCGCGGGGTCTGGACACTGAAGCTTTCTTT. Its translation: CASTSSRGLDTEAFF.

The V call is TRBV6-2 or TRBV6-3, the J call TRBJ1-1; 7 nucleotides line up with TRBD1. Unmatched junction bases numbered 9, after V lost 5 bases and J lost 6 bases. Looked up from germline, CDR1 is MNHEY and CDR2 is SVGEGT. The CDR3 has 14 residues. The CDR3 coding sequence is TGTGCCAGCAGTCCCCACGGGACAGTGTCTGAAGCTTTCTTT. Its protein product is CASSPHGTVSEAFF.

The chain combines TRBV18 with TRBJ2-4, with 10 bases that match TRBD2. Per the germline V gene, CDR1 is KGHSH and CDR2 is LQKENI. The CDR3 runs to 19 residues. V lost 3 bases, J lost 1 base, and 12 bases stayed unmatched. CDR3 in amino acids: CASSPSGGLASAAKNIQYF. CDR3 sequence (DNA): TGTGCCAGCTCACCCTCGGGGGGACTAGCGTCGGCGGCCAAAAACATTCAGTACTTC.

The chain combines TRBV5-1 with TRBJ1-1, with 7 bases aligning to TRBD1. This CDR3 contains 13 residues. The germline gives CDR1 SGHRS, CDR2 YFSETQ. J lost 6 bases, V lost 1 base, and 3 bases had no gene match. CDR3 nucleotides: TGCGCCAGCAGCTTGTGGCAGGGGGCTGAAGCTTTCTTT. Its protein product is CASSLWQGAEAFF.

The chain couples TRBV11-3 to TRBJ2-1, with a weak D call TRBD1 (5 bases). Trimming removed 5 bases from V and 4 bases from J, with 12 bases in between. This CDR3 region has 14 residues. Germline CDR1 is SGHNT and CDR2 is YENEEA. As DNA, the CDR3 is TGTGCCAGCAGCGACAGTACCTATTACAATGAGCAGTTCTTC. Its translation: CASSDSTYYNEQFF.

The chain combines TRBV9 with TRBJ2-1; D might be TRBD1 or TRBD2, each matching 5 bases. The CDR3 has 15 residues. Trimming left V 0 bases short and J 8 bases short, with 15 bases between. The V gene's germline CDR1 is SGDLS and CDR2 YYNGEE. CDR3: CASSVDGLGGYEQFF. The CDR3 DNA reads TGTGCCAGCAGCGTAGATGGGCTTGGGGGTTATGAGCAGTTCTTC.

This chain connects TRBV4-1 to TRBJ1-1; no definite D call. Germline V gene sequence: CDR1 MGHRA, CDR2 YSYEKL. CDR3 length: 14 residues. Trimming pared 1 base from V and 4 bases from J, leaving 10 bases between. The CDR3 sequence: CASSQGLFSTEAFF. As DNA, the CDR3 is TGCGCCAGCAGCCAAGGCCTATTCAGCACTGAAGCTTTCTTT.

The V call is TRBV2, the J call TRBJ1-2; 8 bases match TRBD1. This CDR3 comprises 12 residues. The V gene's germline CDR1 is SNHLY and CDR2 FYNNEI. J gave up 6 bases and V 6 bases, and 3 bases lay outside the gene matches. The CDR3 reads CASRRDRHGYTF. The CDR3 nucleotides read TGTGCCAGCAGGAGGGACAGGCATGGCTACACCTTC.

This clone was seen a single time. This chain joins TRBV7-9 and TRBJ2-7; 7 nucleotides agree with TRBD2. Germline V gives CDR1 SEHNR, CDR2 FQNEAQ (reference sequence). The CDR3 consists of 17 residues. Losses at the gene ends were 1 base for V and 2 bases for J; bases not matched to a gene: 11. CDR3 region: CASSLGSSISGAYEQYF. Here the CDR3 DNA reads TGTGCCAGCAGCTTAGGTTCTAGCATAAGCGGGGCCTACGAGCAGTACTTC.

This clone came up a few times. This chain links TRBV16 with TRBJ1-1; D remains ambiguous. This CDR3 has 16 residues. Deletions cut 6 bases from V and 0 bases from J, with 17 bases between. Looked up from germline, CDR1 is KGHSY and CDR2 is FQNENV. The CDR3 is CASSYDVGALNTEAFF. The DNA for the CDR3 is TGTGCCAGCAGTTATGATGTAGGCGCGTTGAACACTGAAGCTTTCTTT.

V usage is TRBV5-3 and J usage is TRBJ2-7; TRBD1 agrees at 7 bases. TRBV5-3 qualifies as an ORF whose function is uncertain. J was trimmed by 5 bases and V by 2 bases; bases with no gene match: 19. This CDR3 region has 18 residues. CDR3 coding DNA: TGTGCCAGAAGCTTTTCCCGGGCAGGGGGTATATCCGGCGACGAGCAGTACTTC. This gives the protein CARSFSRAGGISGDEQYF.

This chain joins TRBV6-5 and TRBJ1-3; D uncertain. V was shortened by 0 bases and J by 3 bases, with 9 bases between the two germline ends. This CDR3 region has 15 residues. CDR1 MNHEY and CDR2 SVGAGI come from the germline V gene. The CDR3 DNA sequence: TGTGCCAGCAGTTACTCGGTACAGAGTGGAAACACCATATATTTT. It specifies CASSYSVQSGNTIYF.

The CDR3 bases are TGTGCCAGCAGCTCTGCTGACAGAACCCGAGGCGGCTACACCTTC. It translates to CASSSADRTRGGYTF. The chain employs TRBV5-6 and TRBJ1-2; tentatively, D is TRBD1 (5 bases). Germline assignment: CDR1 SGHDT and CDR2 YYEEEE. Trimming pared 3 bases from V and 8 bases from J, leaving 20 bases between. CDR3 size: 15 residues.

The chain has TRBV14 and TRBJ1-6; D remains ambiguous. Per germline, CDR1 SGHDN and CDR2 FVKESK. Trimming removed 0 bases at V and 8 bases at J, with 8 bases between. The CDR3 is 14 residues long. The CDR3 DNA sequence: TGTGCCAGCAGCCAAGATTGGTCCTATTCACCCCTCCACTTT. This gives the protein CASSQDWSYSPLHF. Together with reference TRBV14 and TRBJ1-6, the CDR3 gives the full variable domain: EAGVTQFPSHSVIEKGQTVTLRCDPISGHDNLYWYRRVMGKEIKFLLHFVKESKQDESGMPNNRFLAERTGGTYSTLKVQPAELEDSGVYFCASSQDWSYSPLHFGNGTRLTVT.

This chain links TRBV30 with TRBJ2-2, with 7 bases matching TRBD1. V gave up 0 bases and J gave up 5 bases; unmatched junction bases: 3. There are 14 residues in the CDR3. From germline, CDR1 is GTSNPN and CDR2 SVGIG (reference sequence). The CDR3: CAWSVKGATGELFF. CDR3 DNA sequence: TGTGCCTGGAGTGTAAAGGGGGCGACCGGGGAGCTGTTTTTT.

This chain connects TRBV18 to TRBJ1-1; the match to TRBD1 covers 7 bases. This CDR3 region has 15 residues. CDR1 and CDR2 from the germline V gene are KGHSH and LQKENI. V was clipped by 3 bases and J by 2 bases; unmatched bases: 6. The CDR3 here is CASSPDRVFNTEAFF. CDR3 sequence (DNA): TGTGCCAGCTCACCCGACAGGGTCTTTAACACTGAAGCTTTCTTT.

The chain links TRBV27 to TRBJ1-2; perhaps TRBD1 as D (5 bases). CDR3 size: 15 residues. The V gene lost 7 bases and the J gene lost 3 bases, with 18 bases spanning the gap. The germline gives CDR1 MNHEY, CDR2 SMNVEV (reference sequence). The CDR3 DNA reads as TGTGCCAGCAACCCCACCCGGGGGGTTCACTATGGCTACACCTTC. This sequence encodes CASNPTRGVHYGYTF.

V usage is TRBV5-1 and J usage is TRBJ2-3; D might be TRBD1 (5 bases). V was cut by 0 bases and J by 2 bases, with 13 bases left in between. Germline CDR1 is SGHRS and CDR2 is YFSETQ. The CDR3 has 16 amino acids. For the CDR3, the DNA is TGCGCCAGCAGCTTGGAGGCAGGGCCGTCCACAGATACGCAGTATTTT. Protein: CASSLEAGPSTDTQYF.